This T cell receptor (beta chain) was obtained from a study of shared clonotypes between healthy human individuals. Profiling relied on immunoSEQ multiplex PCR, and the TCRdb table lists in-frame clones only, not all of them. Of fewer than 700,000 clones listed, around 81% are singletons. The V gene's germline CDR1 is KGHSH and CDR2 LQKENI. The CDR3 extends over 15 amino acids. V lost 1 base and J 4 bases, leaving 11 bases between the germline ends. This rearrangement joins TRBV18 to TRBJ1-5; weak D call: TRBD1 (5 bases). This sequence was found in a woman between 35 and 50 years old in good health. Some clones in this sample may be carry-over from other donors' samples. Material for sequencing was PBMCs. The CDR3 coding sequence is TGTGCCAGCTCACCACAAGCGTACAGGAATCAGCCCCAGCATTTT. This gives the protein CASSPQAYRNQPQHF.